Below are 21 T cell receptor beta chains sequenced from a single sample in a study of Ad26.COV2.S vaccination and SARS-CoV-2 variants. Method: immunoSEQ multiplex PCR; TCRdb's copy keeps in-frame clones and lacks some. The sample holds about 400,000 clones, 80% to 95% seen once. Treatment in this sample: over 15 received Ad26.COV2.S at low or high dose, single or two shots; several received placebo; per-sample allocation not given. Sampling was performed 63 days after the first vaccine or placebo injection. The sample was peripheral blood, taken in a trial of Ad26.COV2.S vaccine versus placebo. The receptors were gathered from a person aged 18-65 years who received the Ad26.COV2.S COVID-19 vaccine or a placebo.

This chain uses TRBV7-2 with TRBJ2-5; D is perhaps TRBD1 (5 bases). The germline V and J ends were trimmed by 3 bases and 2 bases, with 13 bases remaining between them. There are 15 residues in the CDR3. Germline assignment: CDR1 SGHTA and CDR2 FQGNSA. The CDR3 coding sequence is TGTGCCAGCAGCTTCCAGGGTGCCCGGCAAGAGACCCAGTACTTC. Encoded protein: CASSFQGARQETQYF.

V and J are TRBV19 and TRBJ1-1; D is unclear. V was clipped by 4 bases and J by 2 bases, with 11 bases between them. The germline V gene encodes CDR1 LNHDA and CDR2 SQIVND (reference sequence). The CDR3 is made up of 14 amino acids. CDR3 nucleotides: TGTGCCAGTAGTAGCCTTTTCGGTAACACTGAAGCTTTCTTT. This codes for CASSSLFGNTEAFF.

The V gene is TRBV30, the J gene TRBJ2-7; D is unresolved. The CDR3 is made up of 12 amino acids. V shed 4 bases and J shed 3 bases, with 10 bases lying between them. The germline V gene has CDR1 GTSNPN and CDR2 SVGIG (reference sequence). This CDR3 is CAWIGSGYEQYF. CDR3 DNA sequence: TGTGCCTGGATTGGATCAGGCTACGAGCAGTACTTC.

A word on this clone: Other DNA sequences in the sample encode the same CDR3. The V gene is TRBV6-6, the J gene TRBJ1-1; maybe TRBD1 (5 bases). This CDR3 comprises 13 residues. The ends were cut back, 2 bases at V and 1 base at J, with 5 bases in the middle. Germline loops: CDR1 MNHNY, CDR2 SVGAGI (reference sequence). CDR3 sequence: CASSYTGNTEAFF. CDR3 DNA sequence: TGTGCCAGCAGTTACACAGGGAACACTGAAGCTTTCTTT.

The chain links TRBV28 to TRBJ2-5; either TRBD1 or TRBD2 may supply D (5 bases each). Germline values: CDR1 MDHEN, CDR2 SYDVKM. CDR3 length: 16 residues. V shed 3 bases and J shed 1 base, with 15 bases lying between them. The CDR3 sequence is CASSLWASGSQETQYF. The CDR3 DNA reads as TGTGCCAGCAGTTTGTGGGCCTCAGGGAGCCAAGAGACCCAGTACTTC.

The rearrangement uses TRBV6-2 or TRBV6-3 and TRBJ2-1; the match to TRBD1 covers 9 bases. J lost 3 bases, V lost 6 bases, and 6 bases had no gene match. The length of the CDR3 is 15 residues. Germline CDR1 reads MNHEY; CDR2 reads SVGEGT. The CDR3 protein is CASSSPGQGYNEQFF. CDR3 sequence (DNA): TGTGCCAGCAGCTCACCGGGACAGGGCTACAATGAGCAGTTCTTC.

V gene TRBV7-9 combines with J gene TRBJ1-4, with unresolved D. CDR1 is SEHNR and CDR2 is FQNEAQ in the germline V gene (reference sequence). V lost 1 base and J lost 7, with 10 bases in between. The CDR3 sequence is 14 residues long. CDR3 protein: CASSLGRWVEKLFF. CDR3 in DNA: TGTGCCAGCAGCTTAGGGAGATGGGTTGAAAAACTGTTTTTT. Full variable domain (remainder filled in from reference TRBV7-9 and TRBJ1-4): DTGVSQNPRHKITKRGQNVTFRCDPISEHNRLYWYRQTLGQGPEFLTYFQNEAQLEKSRLLSDRFSAERPKGSFSTLEIQRTEQGDSAMYLCASSLGRWVEKLFFGSGTQLSVL.

The V gene is TRBV3-1 (or the pseudogene TRBV3-2), the J gene TRBJ2-1; 14 bases align to TRBD2. The ends lost 8 bases at V and 3 bases at J; junction bases unmatched: 15. The CDR3 sequence is 19 residues long. CDR1 is LGHDT and CDR2 is YNNKEL in the germline V gene (reference sequence). The CDR3 DNA is TGTGCCAGCGGTCCGACTAGCGGGGGGGCTTATCGCGGCTACAATGAGCAGTTCTTC. As protein: CASGPTSGGAYRGYNEQFF.

V and J are TRBV4-3 and TRBJ2-7, with D possibly TRBD2 on 6 matching bases. In germline, CDR1 is LGHNA, CDR2 YSLEER. Deletions cut 0 bases from V and 4 bases from J, with 16 bases between. The CDR3 length is 16 residues. The CDR3 here is CASSQDQVADEYEQYF. As DNA, the CDR3 is TGCGCCAGCAGCCAAGATCAGGTAGCGGACGAATACGAGCAGTACTTC.

The CDR3 DNA is TGTGCCAGCAGCTTACGACTGAATTCCTACAATGAGCAGTTCTTC. This sequence encodes CASSLRLNSYNEQFF. The V call is TRBV7-2, the J call TRBJ2-1; D remains ambiguous. Trimming shortened V by 2 bases and J by 1 base, and 9 bases separated the two germline ends. Germline V CDR1 and CDR2: SGHTA, FQGNSA. The CDR3 is 15 amino acids.

J is TRBJ1-1 and V is TRBV19; no clear D gene. The V gene lost 3 bases and the J gene lost 7 bases, with 6 bases spanning the gap. This CDR3 spans 11 amino acids. Germline values: CDR1 LNHDA, CDR2 SQIVND (reference sequence). This chain's CDR3 is CASSITSEAFF. CDR3 sequence (DNA): TGTGCCAGTAGTATTACCAGTGAAGCTTTCTTT. Using reference TRBV19 and TRBJ1-1 for the parts outside the CDR3, the full variable domain is DGGITQSPKYLFRKEGQNVTLSCEQNLNHDAMYWYRQDPGQGLRLIYYSQIVNDFQKGDIAEGYSVSREKKESFPLTVTSAQKNPTAFYLCASSITSEAFFGQGTRLTVV.

This chain links TRBV7-2 with TRBJ2-7; no firm D call. This CDR3 is 14 amino acids long. Trimming removed 4 bases from V and 6 bases from J, with 16 bases in between. Germline V lookup: CDR1 SGHTA, CDR2 FQGNSA. CDR3 nucleotide sequence: TGTGCCAGCAGCTCCGACCCGTATGTAGTCGAGCAGTACTTC. As protein: CASSSDPYVVEQYF.

The chain has TRBV6-1 and TRBJ1-2; TRBD1 might be the D (5 bases). Deletions cut 3 bases from V and 4 bases from J, with 15 bases between. The germline V gene has CDR1 MNHNS and CDR2 SASEGT. This CDR3 contains 15 residues. The CDR3 is CASSEVQVNTYGYTF. CDR3 in DNA: TGTGCCAGCAGTGAGGTACAGGTGAACACCTATGGCTACACCTTC.

The chain combines TRBV5-8 with TRBJ2-1; 11 nucleotides line up with TRBD2. CDR3 size: 14 residues. Trimming took 4 bases from V and 10 from J; bases not matched to a gene: 7. Germline CDR1 is SGHTS and CDR2 is YDEGEE. The CDR3 reads CASSLAGGLGEQFF. The CDR3 DNA reads as TGTGCCAGCAGCCTAGCGGGGGGACTCGGAGAGCAGTTCTTC.

The V call is TRBV7-2, the J call TRBJ1-5; possible D gene TRBD1, 5 bases. The V gene lost 5 bases and the J gene lost 1 base, with 9 bases spanning the gap. This CDR3 region has 14 residues. The germline V gene has CDR1 SGHTA and CDR2 FQGNSA. The CDR3 DNA follows: TGTGCCAGCAGCGCACGGGACAGCAATCAGCCCCAGCATTTT. Residues: CASSARDSNQPQHF.

This clone was seen once. V and J are TRBV7-2 and TRBJ1-1, with 8 bases identical to TRBD1. This CDR3 is built from 17 residues. Germline V CDR1 and CDR2: SGHTA, FQGNSA. Trimming took 1 base from V and 6 from J; bases not matched to a gene: 13. The CDR3 DNA reads TGTGCCAGCAGCTTAGGCGGCAGGGGGCCCATCGCGTCTGAAGCTTTCTTT. It is translated as CASSLGGRGPIASEAFF.

The rearrangement links TRBV2 to TRBJ2-7; 10 bases are a match to TRBD2. Germline lookup yields CDR1 SNHLY and CDR2 FYNNEI. V was clipped by 2 bases and J by 4 bases; unmatched bases: 8. The CDR3 runs 16 residues. The chain's CDR3 is CASSEPPLAGEYEQYF. CDR3 coding DNA: TGTGCCAGCAGTGAACCCCCCCTAGCGGGGGAATACGAGCAGTACTTC.

V usage is TRBV15 and J usage is TRBJ2-1; 9 bases fit TRBD2. V lost 3 bases and J lost 1; bases outside the gene matches: 10. CDR3 size: 18 residues. The germline CDR1 and CDR2 sequences are LNHNV and YYDKDF (reference sequence). CDR3 sequence: CATSSTVRGGRSYNEQFF. The CDR3 bases are TGTGCCACCAGCAGTACCGTGCGGGGGGGACGGTCCTACAATGAGCAGTTCTTC.

This clone was detected only once. J is TRBJ1-5 and V is TRBV6-2 or TRBV6-3; unclear D gene. Germline CDR1 is MNHEY and CDR2 is SVGEGT. CDR3 length: 11 residues. Trimming took off 5 bases at V and 11 bases at J, with 10 bases between the two ends. The CDR3 reads CASSKSSSQHF. The CDR3, as DNA: TGTGCCAGCAGTAAGTCTTCGTCCCAGCATTTT.

The chain employs TRBV27 and TRBJ2-7, with D perhaps matching TRBD1 (6 bases). This CDR3 spans 14 amino acids. The germline gives CDR1 MNHEY, CDR2 SMNVEV (reference sequence). Trimming shortened V by 4 bases and J by 5 bases, and 15 bases separated the two germline ends. In DNA, the CDR3 is TGTGCCAGCAGTTGGACAGCCCTCCGGGACGAGCAGTACTTC. Protein: CASSWTALRDEQYF.

V is TRBV15 and J is TRBJ1-6, with TRBD1 as a possible D gene (6 bases). Germline V gene data show CDR1 as LNHNV and CDR2 as YYDKDF (reference sequence). V lost 1 base to trimming and J lost 7 bases, with 23 bases between them. There are 19 residues in the CDR3. The CDR3 spells CATSRARIDRDTRNSPLHF. In nucleotides, the CDR3 is TGTGCCACCAGCAGAGCAAGGATAGACCGGGACACTAGGAATTCACCCCTCCACTTT.